This entry describes one T cell receptor beta chain. As yet, its antigen is unknown. The germline V and J ends were trimmed by 1 base and 0 bases, with 10 bases remaining between them. CDR1 SEHNR and CDR2 FQNEAQ come from the germline V gene (reference sequence). CDR3 length: 16 residues. The sample belongs to a study of graft-versus-host responses after intestinal transplantation. Study-wide context: Recipients underwent multivisceral, liver-intestinal, or isolated intestinal transplants. Following induction with anti-thymocyte globulin, all recipients were given tacrolimus and steroids for about three years. General observations from the study: Peak levels of circulating GvH clones tracked with early post-transplant HvG declines.

The assay was immunoSEQ multiplex PCR, and TCRdb's table has in-frame clones only and misses some. The sample includes approximately 60,000 clones, about 87% seen only once; the top ten take less than 2%. The chain joins TRBV7-9 to TRBJ1-3; no firm D call. The sequencing used PBMCs, collected 26 days after transplant. The receptor was derived from a human patient who received an intestinal transplant, so some T cells may come from the graft donor. The CDR3 reads CASSLGAGSSGNTIYF. CDR3 bases: TGTGCCAGCAGCTTAGGTGCAGGTAGCTCTGGAAACACCATATATTTT.